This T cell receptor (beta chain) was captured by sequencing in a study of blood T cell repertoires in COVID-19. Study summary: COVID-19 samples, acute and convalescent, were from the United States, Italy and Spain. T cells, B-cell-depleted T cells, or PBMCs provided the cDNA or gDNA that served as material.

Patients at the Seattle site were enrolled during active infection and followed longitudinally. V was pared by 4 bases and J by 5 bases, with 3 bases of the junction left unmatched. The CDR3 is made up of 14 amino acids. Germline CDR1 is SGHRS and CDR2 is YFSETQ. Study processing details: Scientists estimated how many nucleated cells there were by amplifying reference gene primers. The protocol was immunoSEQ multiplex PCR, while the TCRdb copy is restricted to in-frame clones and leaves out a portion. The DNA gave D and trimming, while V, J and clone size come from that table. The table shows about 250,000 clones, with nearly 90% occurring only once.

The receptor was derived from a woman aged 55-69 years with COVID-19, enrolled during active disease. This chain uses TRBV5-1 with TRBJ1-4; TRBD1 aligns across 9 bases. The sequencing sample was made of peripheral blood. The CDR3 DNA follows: TGCGCCAGCAGCCGACAGGGGGGGAATGAAAAACTGTTTTTT. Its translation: CASSRQGGNEKLFF.